This T cell receptor (beta chain) was captured by sequencing in a study of blood T cell repertoires in COVID-19. CDR1 and CDR2 from the germline V gene are SGHDT and YYEEEE. V gave up 1 base and J gave up 8 bases, with 7 bases separating them. The CDR3 consists of 12 residues. Clones were read by immunoSEQ multiplex PCR, and TCRdb kept only the in-frame ones, dropping some. Of around 110,000 clones listed, around 88% are singletons. The chain links TRBV5-6 to TRBJ2-1, with unresolved D. Material: peripheral blood. The TCR comes from a man aged 45-65 years with active or convalescent COVID-19. The CDR3 DNA is TGTGCCAGCAGCTTGAATAGCTATGAGCAGTTCTTC. As protein: CASSLNSYEQFF.